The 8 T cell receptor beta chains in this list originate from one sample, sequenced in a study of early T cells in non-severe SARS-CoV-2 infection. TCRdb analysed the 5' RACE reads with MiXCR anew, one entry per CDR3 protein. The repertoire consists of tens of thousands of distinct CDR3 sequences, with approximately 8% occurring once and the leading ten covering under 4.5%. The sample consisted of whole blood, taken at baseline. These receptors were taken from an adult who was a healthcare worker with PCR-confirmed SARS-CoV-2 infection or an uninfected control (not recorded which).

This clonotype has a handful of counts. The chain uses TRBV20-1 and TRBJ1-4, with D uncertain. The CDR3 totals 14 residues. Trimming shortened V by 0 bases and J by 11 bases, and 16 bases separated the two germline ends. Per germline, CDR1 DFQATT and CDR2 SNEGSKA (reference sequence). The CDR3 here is CSARDPYGMGKLFF. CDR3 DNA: TGCAGTGCTAGAGACCCCTACGGGATGGGGAAACTGTTTTTT.

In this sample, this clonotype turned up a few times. CDR3 protein: CSARDAPNQETQYF. The DNA for the CDR3 is TGCAGTGCTAGAGATGCGCCAAACCAAGAGACCCAGTACTTC. The chain is built from TRBV20-1 and TRBJ2-5, with no clear D. The CDR3 contains 14 residues. CDR1 is DFQATT and CDR2 is SNEGSKA in the germline V gene (reference sequence). The ends were cut back, 0 bases at V and 0 bases at J, with 8 bases in the middle.

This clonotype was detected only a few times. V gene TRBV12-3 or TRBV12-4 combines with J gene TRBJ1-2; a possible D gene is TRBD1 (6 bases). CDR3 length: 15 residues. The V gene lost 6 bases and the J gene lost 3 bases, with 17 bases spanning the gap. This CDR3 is CASRPSGASDYGYTF. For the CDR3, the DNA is TGTGCCAGCAGGCCCTCGGGGGCGTCGGACTATGGCTACACCTTC.

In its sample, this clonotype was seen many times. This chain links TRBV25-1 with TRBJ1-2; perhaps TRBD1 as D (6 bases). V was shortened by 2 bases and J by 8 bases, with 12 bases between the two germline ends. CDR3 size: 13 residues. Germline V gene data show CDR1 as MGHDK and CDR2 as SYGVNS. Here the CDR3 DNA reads TGTGCCAGCAGTGAAGGAGGGGGAGGAGGCTACACCTTC. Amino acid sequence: CASSEGGGGGYTF.

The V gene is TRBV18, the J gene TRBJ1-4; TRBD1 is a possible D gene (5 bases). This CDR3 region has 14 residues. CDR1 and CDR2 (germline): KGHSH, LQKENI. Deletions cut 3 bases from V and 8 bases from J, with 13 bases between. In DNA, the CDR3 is TGTGCCAGCTCACCTCGCCGGGGGGAGGAAAAACTGTTTTTT. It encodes CASSPRRGEEKLFF.

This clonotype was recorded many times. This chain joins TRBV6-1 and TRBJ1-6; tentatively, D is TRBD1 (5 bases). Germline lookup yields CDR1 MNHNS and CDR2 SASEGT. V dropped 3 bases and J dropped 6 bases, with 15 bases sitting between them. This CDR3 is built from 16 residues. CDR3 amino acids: CASSDKTGAANSPLHF. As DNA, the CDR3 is TGTGCCAGCAGTGACAAGACTGGGGCAGCTAATTCACCCCTCCACTTT.

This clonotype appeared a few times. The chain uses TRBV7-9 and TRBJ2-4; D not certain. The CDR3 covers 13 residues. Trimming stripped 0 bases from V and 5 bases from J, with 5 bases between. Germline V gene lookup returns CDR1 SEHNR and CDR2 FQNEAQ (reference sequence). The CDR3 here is CASSLAGQNIQYF. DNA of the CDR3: TGTGCCAGCAGCTTAGCCGGTCAAAACATTCAGTACTTC. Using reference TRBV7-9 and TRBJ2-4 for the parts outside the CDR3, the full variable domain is DTGVSQNPRHKITKRGQNVTFRCDPISEHNRLYWYRQTLGQGPEFLTYFQNEAQLEKSRLLSDRFSAERPKGSFSTLEIQRTEQGDSAMYLCASSLAGQNIQYFGAGTRLSVL.

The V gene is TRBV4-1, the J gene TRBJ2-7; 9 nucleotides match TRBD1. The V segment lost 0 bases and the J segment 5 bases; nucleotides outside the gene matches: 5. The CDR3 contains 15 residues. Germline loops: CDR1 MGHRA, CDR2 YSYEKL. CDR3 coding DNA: TGCGCCAGCAGCCAAGATTTGGGACAGGGTGACGAGCAGTACTTC. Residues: CASSQDLGQGDEQYF.